This TCR beta chain is drawn from a study of T cells after yellow fever vaccination. General observations from the study: Post-booster repertoires again held most primary-vaccination clones (roughly 96% CD4, roughly 89% CD8).

This CDR3 region has 14 residues. The ends lost 4 bases at V and 7 bases at J; junction bases unmatched: 7. The germline V gene encodes CDR1 SGHTA and CDR2 FQGNSA. This clonotype was observed a few times. What it binds is unknown. MiXCR, applied by TCRdb to the 5' RACE reads, yields one record per CDR3 protein. This table has over 130,000 distinct CDR3 sequences, around 7.7% appearing once. The sequenced sample was CD4+ T cells sorted from PBMCs, obtained 5 days after the yellow fever booster vaccination. The source of this sequence is a man aged 25-45 years who received the YFV17D yellow fever vaccine. The V and J genes are TRBV7-2 and TRBJ1-5; 7 bases agree with TRBD1. The chain's CDR3 is CASSSARGTQPQHF. CDR3 sequence (DNA): TGTGCCAGCAGCTCGGCCAGGGGGACCCAGCCCCAGCATTTT. Complete variable domain (other parts from reference TRBV7-2 and TRBJ1-5): GAGVSQSPSNKVTEKGKDVELRCDPISGHTALYWYRQSLGQGLEFLIYFQGNSAPDKSGLPSDRFSAERTGGSVSTLTIQRTQQEDSAVYLCASSSARGTQPQHFGDGTRLSIL.